This TCR beta chain was recorded in a study of T cell responses to AZD1222 COVID-19 vaccine (dated by TCRdb to the early 2020s). In terms of the full investigation: A total of under 250 trial participants underwent TCR sequencing, of whom about 210 had received two doses of AZD1222 and 26 had received two doses of the MenACWY control vaccine. Trial participants were enrolled into age subgroups of 18-55, 56-69 and 70-plus years, which contained approximately 150, 28 and 58 TCR-sequenced participants, respectively. Study-wide conclusions, independent of this receptor: The 56-69-year group was small, and its depth increase did not reach significance, likely because of low power. Conclusions about previously exposed vaccinees were limited because only a handful of AZD1222 recipients were SARS-CoV-2 seropositive at baseline. Nearly half of unique spike-specific TCRs reportedly recognized epitopes outside regions mutated in the B.1.351 and B.1.1.7 variants. CD4 TCRs associated with the vaccine covered the entire spike protein, and the dominant responses were in regions 160-218 and 743-854. Participants were mostly white British and included more females than males, and it was suggested by the authors that clonal diversity may have been underestimated. Spike-specific TCR breadth and depth rose significantly after two AZD1222 doses compared with day 0 and with MenACWY recipients. No day 14 peak-response samples were available, so repertoires were characterized only after the peak T cell response.

A word on this clone: Its binding antigen is unknown. Base qualities were left out, and no much larger clone turns up one base away.

The time point label, as the study defines it: about 28 days (+/-7) after the second vaccine dose. Because spike-specific TCR depth and breadth did not differ between the two schedules, AZD1222 recipients who got a second dose at roughly 4 weeks were pooled with those who got a second dose at roughly 12 weeks. The vaccinee samples were drawn from two UK trials, COV001 and COV002, one of which was a single-blind randomized controlled phase 2/3 trial testing AZD1222 (ChAdOx1 nCoV-19) in healthy adults. For TCRbeta chain sequencing, PBMC samples were collected from trial participants at day 0 and at day 28 after the second dose. The CDR3 starts with the cysteine, ends with the phenylalanine, and has 13 residues. Of the read, only the CDR3 DNA is kept; its 39 bases are in frame from base 1. The CDR3 regions of human TCRbeta chains were subjected to immunosequencing. Turning to the authors' computational methods: TCRs in the repertoires were compared against a reference library of SARS-CoV-2-specific TCRs that had been generated with the MIRA antigen-specificity platform. Breadth was defined as the fraction of unique TCRs that were SARS-CoV-2-associated. Depth was defined as the fraction of total T cells that were SARS-CoV-2-associated. Using the MIRA data, each spike-specific TCR was mapped to the spike region that the TCR reacts to and placed in a CD4 or CD8 class. Log10-transformed breadth and depth values were compared by one-way ANOVA with Sidak's multiple comparisons tests. Imported from immuneACCESS, the table was reduced by TCRdb to in-frame sequences with V and J called. These copies leave out some clones; in studies compared against another copy, an unresolved V gene accounts for under half, and the cause of the remainder is not known. V and J calls and clone size follow that table, whereas D and trimming were derived from the DNA. The sample has approximately 140,000 clones on record, more than 80% of them singletons. Clones ranked in the top ten supply 3% to 3.5% of the sample.

The chain was built from TRBV1 and TRBJ2-5. TRBV1 is a known pseudogene. The sample here was peripheral blood, taken 28 days after the second AZD1222 dose. The sequence derives from an adult who received the AZD1222 COVID-19 vaccine. The DNA sequence is TGCACCAGCAGCCAGAAGGAACAAGAGACCCAGTACTTC. It encodes CTSSQKEQETQYF.